The text below deals with one T cell receptor (beta chain). Antigen specificity is unknown. V was trimmed by 1 base and J by 1 base, leaving 11 bases between them. The CDR3 spans 15 residues. The germline V gene encodes CDR1 SGHDT and CDR2 YYEEEE. PCR amplification relied on 60 Vbeta primers (plus 13 Jbeta primers). Some clones are missing from TCRdb's copy, which holds only in-frame ones; the method was immunoSEQ multiplex PCR. This sample yields some 200,000 clones, of which about 70% are seen a single time; 2.6% belongs to the top ten. The sample belongs to a study of cytomegalovirus exposure and HLA in healthy donors. Study-level background: HLA-typed donors contributed some 85 million unique TCRs, which were held in an early data release.

Study observations and caveats: Further analysis was carried out later, and it showed several of the most significant clusters appearing linked to common viral pathogens. As a later analysis revealed, the rate of TCR association differed by HLA locus, with DRB1 most and HLA-C fewest. It was assumed in the presence/absence analyses that sequencing depth was roughly uniform across donors.

This clonotype was sampled from a man aged 40-49 years in good health and CMV-seropositive. Sequenced input: PBMCs. This chain links TRBV5-6 with TRBJ1-1; tentative D call: TRBD1 (5 bases). DNA of the CDR3: TGTGCCAGCAGCTTGTTGGGGCCGGGGAACACTGAAGCTTTCTTT. Encoded protein: CASSLLGPGNTEAFF.